The next 16 T cell receptor beta chains were all read from a single sample in a study of blood T cells in healthy people across ages. The use of a sample-barcoded 5' primer and a J-beta primer mix characterized a second PCR of 7 to 11 cycles. TCRdb itself ran the 5' RACE reads through MiXCR, one entry per CDR3 protein. The data show over a million distinct CDR3 sequences, with approximately 38% seen just once and roughly 7.9% held by the top ten. Sequences were obtained from blood. The source of these receptors is a woman aged 18-29 years in good health.

CDR3 in amino acids: CASISGTGKTEAFF. In nucleotides, the CDR3 is TGTGCCAGCATCTCGGGAACGGGGAAGACTGAAGCTTTCTTT. The rearrangement joins TRBV12-3 or TRBV12-4 to TRBJ1-1; D not certain. The CDR3 is 14 residues long. V lost 7 bases and J 5 bases, leaving 17 bases between the germline ends.

The chain is built from TRBV6-6 and TRBJ2-1; D ambiguous. Trimming took off 0 bases at V and 0 bases at J, with 9 bases between the two ends. The CDR3 contains 16 residues. CDR1 and CDR2 from the germline V gene are MNHNY and SVGAGI (reference sequence). CDR3 sequence reads: CASSYSYGSSYNEQFF. The CDR3 DNA follows: TGTGCCAGCAGTTACTCGTACGGTAGCTCCTACAATGAGCAGTTCTTC.

The V gene is TRBV20-1, the J gene TRBJ2-7; 8 nucleotides line up with TRBD1. Losses at the gene ends were 5 bases for V and 2 bases for J; bases not matched to a gene: 11. The CDR3 runs 15 residues. The germline V gene encodes CDR1 DFQATT and CDR2 SNEGSKA (reference sequence). This CDR3 reads CSAGTPDRATYEQYF. In DNA, the CDR3 is TGCAGTGCTGGAACACCGGACAGGGCTACCTACGAGCAGTACTTC.

The rearrangement joins TRBV11-2 to TRBJ1-6, with no clear D. The CDR3 length is 15 residues. Germline CDR1 and CDR2: SGHAT and FQNNGV. Trimming left V 2 bases short and J 6 bases short, with 11 bases between. The CDR3 spells CASSLYAGINSPLHF. The DNA for the CDR3 is TGTGCCAGCAGCTTATATGCCGGGATTAATTCACCCCTCCACTTT.

This chain uses TRBV20-1 with TRBJ2-1; unclear D gene. The CDR3 runs to 14 residues. CDR1 is DFQATT, CDR2 SNEGSKA, per germline (reference sequence). The V end was cut by 6 bases, the J end by 1 base, with 13 bases between. The CDR3 reads CSATDQASYNEQFF. The CDR3 nucleotides read TGCAGTGCCACGGACCAAGCATCCTACAATGAGCAGTTCTTC.

The rearrangement joins TRBV3-1 to TRBJ2-3, with 13 bases matching TRBD2. V lost 5 bases to trimming and J lost 6 bases; unmatched junction nucleotides: 5. CDR1 and CDR2 from the germline V gene are LGHDT and YNNKEL (reference sequence). The CDR3 extends over 15 amino acids. CDR3 sequence: CASSYKGLAGDTQYF. The CDR3, as DNA: TGTGCCAGCAGCTACAAGGGACTAGCGGGGGATACGCAGTATTTT.

This chain connects TRBV12-3 or TRBV12-4 to TRBJ2-7, with TRBD2 identical over 10 bases. The CDR3 length is 18 residues. The J segment lost 3 bases and the V segment lost 1 base, leaving 12 bases of the junction unmatched. The CDR3 spells CASSLEAGGPINFYEQYF. For the CDR3, the DNA is TGTGCCAGCAGTTTAGAAGCGGGAGGGCCCATTAATTTCTACGAGCAGTACTTC.

Written as DNA, the CDR3 is TGTGCCAGCAGTTACAACCGGGGGACCGGGGAGCTGTTTTTT. It translates to CASSYNRGTGELFF. The V gene is TRBV6-6, the J gene TRBJ2-2; D perhaps matches TRBD2 (6 bases). Germline CDR1 reads MNHNY; CDR2 reads SVGAGI (reference sequence). The V and J ends lost 2 bases and 5 bases respectively, with 9 bases between them. The CDR3 loop spans 14 amino acids.

This clonotype came up a few times. This chain connects TRBV20-1 to TRBJ1-5, with D perhaps TRBD1 (6 bases). The CDR3 runs 15 residues. Germline V gene sequence: CDR1 DFQATT, CDR2 SNEGSKA (reference sequence). Deletions cut 6 bases from V and 2 bases from J, with 17 bases between. This CDR3 is CSATRGGVGNQPQHF. In nucleotides, the CDR3 is TGCAGTGCCACAAGGGGGGGAGTGGGCAATCAGCCCCAGCATTTT.

This clonotype has more than one count but fewer than ten. J is TRBJ1-3 and V is TRBV7-9; D is undetermined. Germline V gives CDR1 SEHNR, CDR2 FQNEAQ (reference sequence). Trimming left V 5 bases short and J 0 bases short, with 5 bases between. CDR3 length: 13 residues. The CDR3 reads CASSRNSGNTIYF. The CDR3 DNA reads TGTGCCAGCAGCCGTAACTCTGGAAACACCATATATTTT.

This clonotype was detected many times. The V gene is TRBV2, the J gene TRBJ1-1, with unresolved D. In germline, CDR1 is SNHLY, CDR2 FYNNEI. V lost 8 bases and J lost 1, with 11 bases in between. This CDR3 region has 13 residues. In nucleotides, the CDR3 is TGTGCCAGCGGACGACGGCCGAACACTGAAGCTTTCTTT. This sequence encodes CASGRRPNTEAFF.

The chain links TRBV3-1 to TRBJ1-3, with 7 nucleotides matching TRBD1. With V trimmed by 4 bases and J by 0 bases, 9 bases remained unmatched. The length of the CDR3 is 17 residues. Germline V CDR1 and CDR2: LGHDT, YNNKEL (reference sequence). The chain's CDR3 is CASSRGQFYSSGNTIYF. The CDR3 DNA is TGTGCCAGCAGCCGGGGACAGTTTTATAGCTCTGGAAACACCATATATTTT.

The genes are TRBV5-1 and TRBJ1-6, with 9 bases aligning to TRBD1. CDR3 length: 14 amino acids. Unmatched junction bases numbered 9, after V lost 9 bases and J lost 8 bases. CDR1 and CDR2 (germline): SGHRS, YFSETQ. This CDR3 is CATRQGDVYSPLHF. The CDR3 DNA sequence: TGCGCCACCCGACAGGGGGATGTTTATTCACCCCTCCACTTT.

This clonotype was observed a handful of times. The chain carries TRBV3-1 and TRBJ2-1; TRBD2 matches 8 bases. V trimming: 0 bases; J trimming: 2 bases; junction bases outside the gene matches: 3. The CDR3 runs 16 residues. Germline V gene sequence: CDR1 LGHDT, CDR2 YNNKEL (reference sequence). The CDR3 loop is CASSQEVAGPYNEQFF. CDR3 sequence (DNA): TGTGCCAGCAGCCAAGAGGTAGCGGGACCCTACAATGAGCAGTTCTTC.

The chain joins TRBV6-2 or TRBV6-3 to TRBJ2-7; D possibly uses TRBD1 or TRBD2 (6 bases each). This CDR3 comprises 14 residues. Germline CDR1 reads MNHEY; CDR2 reads SVGEGT. Trimming removed 5 bases from V and 3 bases from J, with 14 bases in between. CDR3 region: CASSDGGGHYEQYF. CDR3 nucleotide sequence: TGTGCCAGCAGTGACGGAGGGGGACACTACGAGCAGTACTTC.

This clonotype has just a few counts. The CDR3 region has the DNA TGCGCCAGCAGCCAAGTTAAGGTGGGCAATCAGCCCCAGCATTTT. It translates to CASSQVKVGNQPQHF. The rearrangement joins TRBV4-1 to TRBJ1-5; D call uncertain. Germline V gives CDR1 MGHRA, CDR2 YSYEKL. This CDR3 contains 15 residues. V lost 1 base, J lost 2 bases, and 9 bases lay in between.